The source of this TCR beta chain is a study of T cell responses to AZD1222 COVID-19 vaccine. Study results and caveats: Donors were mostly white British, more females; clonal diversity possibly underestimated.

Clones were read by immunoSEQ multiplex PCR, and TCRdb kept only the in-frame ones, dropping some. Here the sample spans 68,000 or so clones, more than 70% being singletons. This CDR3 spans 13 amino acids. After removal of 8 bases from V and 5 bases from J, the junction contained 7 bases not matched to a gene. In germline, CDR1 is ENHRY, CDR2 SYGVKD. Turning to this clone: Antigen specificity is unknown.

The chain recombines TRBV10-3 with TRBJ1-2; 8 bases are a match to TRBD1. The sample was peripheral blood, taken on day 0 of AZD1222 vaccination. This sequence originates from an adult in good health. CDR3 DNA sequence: TGTGCCATCGATTGGACAGGGCCTTATGGCTACACCTTC. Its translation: CAIDWTGPYGYTF.